The clone carrying this T cell receptor (beta chain) showed up just once. The CDR3 loop spans 14 amino acids. After removal of 8 bases from V and 6 bases from J, the junction contained 6 bases not matched to a gene. Germline V gene sequence: CDR1 LNHDA, CDR2 SQIVND (reference sequence). Cohort assignment relied on participant-reported clinical history. The data derive from a study of blood T cell repertoires in COVID-19. In the source study's methods: Reference gene primer amplification gave estimated nucleated cell counts. Sequencing was performed with immunoSEQ multiplex PCR; in TCRdb, only in-frame clones are kept and a portion is missing. The V and J calls and clone size were taken over from that table, and D and trimming were inferred from the DNA. The sample yields a few hundred thousand clones, under 95% seen once.

The V and J genes are TRBV19 and TRBJ1-5; TRBD1 agrees at 11 bases. The sequence derives from a woman aged 25 to 39 who had recovered from COVID-19. Input material: PBMCs or T cells enriched from blood (not recorded which). The CDR3 DNA follows: TGTGCCAGTGGACAGGGGGCGAAGGTTCAGCCCCAGCATTTT. This codes for CASGQGAKVQPQHF.